This T cell receptor (beta chain) was identified during a study of response to subunit inactivated influenza vaccine. Trimming cost V 4 bases and J 1 base; bases outside gene matches: 8. This CDR3 region has 16 residues. Per the germline V gene, CDR1 is MNHNS and CDR2 is SASEGT. Using its own MiXCR run on the RT-PCR reads, TCRdb lists one record per CDR3 protein. The data hold some 800,000 distinct CDR3 sequences, with 21% observed a single time. This receptor was identified in a man between 50 and 59 years old who received an inactivated influenza vaccine. V usage is TRBV6-1 and J usage is TRBJ2-3, with 7 bases lining up with TRBD2. Specimen: PBMCs from blood, collected around 5 days after vaccination. CDR3 loop: CASSGPGAGGTDTQYF. The CDR3 coding sequence is TGTGCCAGCAGTGGCCCGGGTGCGGGAGGCACAGATACGCAGTATTTT.